The following is a T cell receptor (beta chain) sequence with its context. This clone's antigen is unknown. The library was generated by the immunoSEQ multiplex PCR assay. The multiplex PCR relied on a mix of 60 forward primers for TCR Vbeta segments and 13 reverse primers for TCR Jbeta segments. Amplification of the CDR3 region of rearranged TCR beta genes was performed with a multiplex PCR assay on genomic DNA. Amplified TCR beta libraries were sequenced as 87-base-pair reads on the Illumina HiSeq System. In the paper's pipeline: Across the 500 to 700 repertoires, a later analysis counted tens of millions of unique TCR beta chains, 8.5 million to 12 million of which were shared by at least two donors. Raw reads were error-corrected and collapsed into unique sequences by a nearest-neighbor algorithm in which closely related sequences were merged to remove PCR and sequencing errors. Alignment of CDR3 sequences to IMGT reference sequences was used to assign V, D and J gene segments. For a sequence to be retained, a match of at least six nucleotides was required to both a V gene segment and a J gene segment. A rearrangement counted as productive if the CDR3 had no stop codons and remained in frame with V and J, and every other rearrangement counted as non-productive. Following IMGT convention, CDR3 was defined as the stretch from the second conserved V-encoded cysteine up to the conserved J-encoded phenylalanine. The earlier analysis of about 560 of the donors excluded any sequence lacking an unambiguous match to a single V gene segment. In an earlier analysis of several hundred of the donors, V segments were called functional above 56.7% productive rearrangements and were called segregating when the between-donor standard deviation exceeded 5%. To diagnose cytomegalovirus status from the catalog of TCR beta chain sequences, a statistical classification framework was built. In a later analysis, TCR nucleotide sequences were compared against IMGT/GENE-DB human TR gene sequences so that V and J genes could be assigned. The TCRdist pipeline was used in a later analysis to assign CDR3 sequences and most-parsimonious VDJ recombination scenarios. In a later analysis, every TCR beta chain was defined by the combination of its CDR3 amino acid sequence and its V-gene family, and reads without a unique V-gene family were dropped. In a later analysis, several hundred highly shared, low-generation-probability nucleotide sequences were removed to address suspected cross-contamination and a sequencing artifact. For each public chain, a later analysis derived a clonal expansion index from normalized ranks of inferred template counts within each repertoire. In a later analysis, generation probabilities were computed with a VDJ recombination model fitted to out-of-frame rearrangements, and the resulting probabilities were checked against IGoR. In a later analysis, TCR-TCR, TCR-HLA and TCR-CMV co-occurrence was scored with hypergeometric tests, and a repertoire-size bias correction was applied to TCR pairs. A later analysis estimated false discovery rates by permuting HLA or CMV assignments 20 times. A later analysis grouped co-occurring TCRs with DBSCAN, adding TCRdist sequence similarity when clustering within HLA-allele-positive subsets. Co-occurrence clustering excluded repertoires with fewer than 30,000 or more than 120,000 public chains, plus five with anomalous nucleotide sharing. Sourced from immuneACCESS, this table was stored by TCRdb with only in-frame sequences that have V and J called. A share of the clones is absent; for the studies checked, an unresolved V gene accounts for under half, and the remainder has no known explanation. That table furnishes V, J and clone size, whereas the DNA furnished D and trimming. The table kept for this sample lists around 110,000 clones. The ten largest clones add up to 3% to 4.5% of the sample.

These data come from a study of cytomegalovirus exposure and HLA in healthy donors (dated by TCRdb to 2017 to 2019). As for the study more broadly: An earlier analysis of more than 550 of the donors reported over 250 Gb of sequence data and 90 million to 120 million unique TCR beta sequences obtained from about 179 million T cells. An early release covering some 640 HLA-typed donors comprised about 310 gigabases of sequencing data and approximately 85 million unique TCR sequences. The genetic ancestry cluster associated with self-reported Caucasian donors included 81% of the roughly 410 genotyped donors. The study aimed to test whether cataloging public T cell receptors could reveal signatures of past pathogen exposure. The study used immunosequencing to profile the T cell repertoires of several hundred subjects and linked those repertoires to cytomegalovirus serostatus. In addition to the first cohort of 666 subjects, a separate validation cohort of 120 different subjects was used. The study combined high-throughput TCR immunosequencing, statistical association of individual TCRs with disease status, and machine learning to predict cytomegalovirus infection status. A later analysis re-analyzed previously published TCR beta repertoires from several hundred donors and added high-resolution HLA genotyping to study TCR occurrence patterns. The later analysis used no new phenotypic data to find candidate immune exposures, relying instead on TCR beta sequences and their occurrence across donors. An earlier analysis of approximately 580 of the donors used high-throughput TCR beta sequencing to judge whether each TCR beta V gene segment behaved as functional or pseudogenic. Donor age, sex, ethnicity and CMV serostatus were collected together with the repertoire data. A later genetic analysis took genome-wide SNP genotypes for about three fifths of the roughly 670 donors and used that subset as a discovery cohort. All discovery cohort repertoires had been generated on a single sequencing platform. HLA typing covered class I and class II loci at four-digit resolution. Typing coverage varied by locus: about 620-630 donors for A, B, C, DRB1 and DQB1; 522 for DQA1; 600 to 610 for DPA1; 400 to 480 for DPB1. Five DR-DQ haplotypes were handled as single units for association and clustering, since linkage in the cohort was strong. Among 350 to 400 genotyped donors of the cohort, an average of around 240,000 unique TCR beta nucleotide sequences were sequenced per donor, roughly 20% of them non-productive. The research as a whole found: While some public TCRs were present in many individuals, most TCR sequences turned up only very rarely across donors. The sequencing pipeline was judged likely to have produced a cluster of highly shared sequence variants as a technical artifact. Presence/absence analyses assumed roughly uniform sequencing depth across donors, an assumption that may not hold. For the cohort, immune exposure information was limited to CMV serostatus. In this cohort, only TCR beta chains were sequenced, and detectable features were limited by the absence of alpha or paired-chain data. Compared with the roughly 600-donor mean, donors in an Asian-associated ancestry cluster had fewer N-insertions in productive TCRs, according to a later genetic analysis. A further reported finding was that TCR beta sequences accurately predicted the HLA-A and HLA-B alleles for most subjects in the first cohort. The classifier was reported to diagnose cytomegalovirus status with high specificity and sensitivity in both the original cohort and the validation cohort. According to a later analysis, parvovirus B19, influenza, CMV and Epstein-Barr virus appeared linked to several top co-occurrence clusters. Assigning TCR associations to individual alleles was difficult when HLA alleles, especially DR and DQ, strongly co-occurred. In a later analysis, HLA-associated TCR beta chains showed more clonal expansion and lower generation probabilities than non-associated chains that were equally common. In a later genetic analysis, a missense DCLRE1C variant was associated with V-gene and J-gene trimming of TCR beta chains, and the association was replicated in an independent cohort. In a later analysis, the rate of TCR association differed among HLA loci, with DRB1 alleles having the most associated TCRs and HLA-C alleles having the fewest. Some IMGT-functional V segments, including TRBV6-2 and TRBV6-3, could not be distinguished by the 87-base-pair reads and were therefore excluded. Three of the identified cytomegalovirus-associated TCR beta chains were confirmed in vitro to be specific for cytomegalovirus antigens. Because counts were too low, around 17 rarely observed V segments, including chromosome 9 orphons, were left out of the earlier analysis of a few hundred of the donors. The authors suggested that the approach could potentially be extended to other disease states and immunological phenotypes. Because HLA typing was missing for some donors at each locus, association tests included only the typed subset. An earlier analysis of some 590 of the donors showed that most TCR beta V segments appeared in productive rearrangements either about 87% or about 30% of the time, which broadly matched IMGT annotations. According to a later analysis, most CMV-associated TCR beta chains appeared to be HLA-restricted, and the HLA associations seemed to be driven largely by CMV exposure. Correlated functional status among segregating V segments might reflect linkage disequilibrium, but an unknown experimental factor could not be ruled out. A later analysis associated some 17,000 TCR beta sequences with specific HLA alleles at a false discovery rate of 0.05. A total of about 150 TCR beta chains were listed by the study as associated with cytomegalovirus.

The cohort comprised more than 550 healthy bone marrow donors. Cohort members were all nominally healthy when sampled, although unrecorded immune exposures were likely present. The donor tested CMV seronegative and was one of the 352 seronegative cohort members. Every donor gave a peripheral blood sample, and the peripheral blood mononuclear cells from that sample were used for TCR beta sequencing. The Qiagen DNeasy Blood Extraction Kit was used to extract genomic DNA from the blood cell samples. V loses 8 bases of germline sequence and J loses 2 bases, and the interval between the two ends is 15 bases. From the cysteine through the phenylalanine, the CDR3 covers 14 amino acids. The entry retains the CDR3 DNA only, 42 bases that are in frame from base 1. Taken from the germline V gene (reference sequence), the CDR1 and CDR2 loops are MNHNY and SVGAGI.

Here the chain combines TRBV6-6 and TRBJ1-1, with the D gene not clear enough to name. The material sequenced was PBMCs. The TCR was taken from a man younger than 40 in good health and CMV-seronegative. CDR3 loop: CASSLQTYNTEAFF. In nucleotide form, the sequence is TGTGCCAGCTCGTTACAGACCTACAACACTGAAGCTTTCTTT.